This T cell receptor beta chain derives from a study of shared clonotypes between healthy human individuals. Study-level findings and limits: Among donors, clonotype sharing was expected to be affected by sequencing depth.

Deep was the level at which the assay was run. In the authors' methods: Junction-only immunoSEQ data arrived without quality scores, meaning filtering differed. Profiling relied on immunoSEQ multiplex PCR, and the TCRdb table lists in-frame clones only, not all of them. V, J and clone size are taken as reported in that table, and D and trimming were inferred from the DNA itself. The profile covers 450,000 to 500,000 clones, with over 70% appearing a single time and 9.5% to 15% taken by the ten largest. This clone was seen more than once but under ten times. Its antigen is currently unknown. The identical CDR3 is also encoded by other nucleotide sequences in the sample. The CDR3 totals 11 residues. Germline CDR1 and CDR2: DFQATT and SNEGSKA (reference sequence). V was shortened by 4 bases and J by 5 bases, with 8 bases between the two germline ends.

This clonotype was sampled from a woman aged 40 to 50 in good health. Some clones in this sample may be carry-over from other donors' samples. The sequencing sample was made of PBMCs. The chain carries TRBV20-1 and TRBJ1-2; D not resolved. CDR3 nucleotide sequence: TGCAGTGCTACCACGGGGTATGGCTACACCTTC. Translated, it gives CSATTGYGYTF.